The rows below give T cell receptor beta chains drawn from one sample of a study of immune evolution from preneoplasia to lung adenocarcinoma. Generated by immunoSEQ multiplex PCR, the TCRdb table keeps only in-frame clones and is missing some. The sample gives 8,000 to 10,000 clones, roughly 91% of which show up once; approximately 3% is in the top ten. Source material: FFPE invasive lung adenocarcinoma tissue. These receptors were collected from a person aged 65 to 79 with invasive lung adenocarcinoma. Some clones in this sample may be carry-over from other donors' samples. Both conserved end residues are part of each CDR3. The order of the fields is V gene, J gene, D gene, clone size, CDR3 length, CDR3 protein, CDR3 DNA. D genes are given only for firm matches. A clone size is listed for some rows: how often the clone was seen (once, few, many), or a class if it is expanded.

v_gene: TRBV30
j_gene: TRBJ1-1
d_gene: NA
abundance: NA
len: 13
CDR3aa: CAWSERPWREAFF
CDR3nt: TGTGCCTGGAGTGAAAGACCATGGAGGGAAGCTTTCTTT

v_gene: TRBV6-1
j_gene: TRBJ2-2
d_gene: NA
abundance: once
len: 15
CDR3aa: CASSEGDIHTGELFF
CDR3nt: TGTGCCAGCAGTGAGGGGGACATCCACACCGGGGAGCTGTTTTTT

v_gene: TRBV29-1
j_gene: TRBJ2-3
d_gene: NA
abundance: NA
len: 14
CDR3aa: CSVEWGATTDTQYF
CDR3nt: TGCAGCGTTGAATGGGGGGCTACCACAGATACGCAGTATTTT

v_gene: TRBV6-1
j_gene: TRBJ2-5
d_gene: NA
abundance: NA
len: 13
CDR3aa: CASSGTLQETQYF
CDR3nt: TGTGCCAGCAGCGGGACCCTCCAAGAGACCCAGTACTTC

v_gene: TRBV18
j_gene: TRBJ1-1
d_gene: TRBD1
abundance: NA
len: 16
CDR3aa: CASSPQQGTTNTEAFF
CDR3nt: TGTGCCAGCTCACCGCAACAGGGGACAACGAACACTGAAGCTTTCTTT

v_gene: TRBV27
j_gene: TRBJ2-7
d_gene: NA
abundance: once
len: 14
CDR3aa: CASSLQQGGYEQYF
CDR3nt: TGTGCCAGCAGTTTACAACAGGGAGGCTACGAGCAGTACTTC

v_gene: TRBV29-1
j_gene: TRBJ2-1
d_gene: TRBD2
abundance: NA
len: 14
CDR3aa: CSGHGGSSYNEQFF
CDR3nt: TGCAGCGGCCACGGGGGGAGCTCCTACAATGAGCAGTTCTTC

v_gene: TRBV5-8
j_gene: TRBJ2-6
d_gene: NA
abundance: NA
len: 14
CDR3aa: CASSLAGGANVLTF
CDR3nt: TGTGCCAGCAGCTTGGCCGGTGGGGCCAACGTCCTGACTTTC

v_gene: TRBV7-9
j_gene: TRBJ1-4
d_gene: NA
abundance: once
len: 13
CDR3aa: CASRVQGNEKLFF
CDR3nt: TGTGCCAGCAGGGTACAGGGAAACGAAAAACTGTTTTTT

v_gene: TRBV7-3
j_gene: TRBJ1-1
d_gene: NA
abundance: NA
len: 13
CDR3aa: CASSRGGNTEAFF
CDR3nt: TGTGCCAGCAGCCGTGGAGGGAACACTGAAGCTTTCTTT

v_gene: TRBV7-3
j_gene: TRBJ2-6
d_gene: NA
abundance: NA
len: 14
CDR3aa: CASSEQSGANVLTF
CDR3nt: TGTGCCAGCAGCGAGCAGTCTGGGGCCAACGTCCTGACTTTC

v_gene: TRBV2
j_gene: TRBJ1-2
d_gene: NA
abundance: NA
len: 14
CDR3aa: CASKAFLDSDGYTF
CDR3nt: TGTGCCAGCAAGGCCTTCTTGGACAGCGATGGCTACACCTTC

v_gene: TRBV30
j_gene: TRBJ1-2
d_gene: TRBD1
abundance: NA
len: 17
CDR3aa: CAWRIRTTGAASYGYTF
CDR3nt: TGTGCCTGGAGAATCCGCACGACAGGGGCCGCTTCGTATGGCTACACCTTC

v_gene: TRBV29-1
j_gene: TRBJ2-1
d_gene: TRBD2
abundance: NA
len: 15
CDR3aa: CSVELSGSSYNEQFF
CDR3nt: TGCAGCGTTGAACTGAGCGGGAGCTCCTACAATGAGCAGTTCTTC

v_gene: TRBV28
j_gene: TRBJ2-7
d_gene: NA
abundance: few
len: 14
CDR3aa: CASSLWSTPYEQYF
CDR3nt: TGTGCCAGCAGTTTATGGAGCACCCCCTACGAGCAGTACTTC

v_gene: TRBV28
j_gene: TRBJ1-1
d_gene: TRBD1
abundance: NA
len: 16
CDR3aa: CASSPRDRGHSTEAFF
CDR3nt: TGTGCCAGCAGTCCGAGAGACAGGGGGCATAGCACTGAAGCTTTCTTT

v_gene: TRBV2
j_gene: TRBJ2-5
d_gene: NA
abundance: NA
len: 13
CDR3aa: CASSEGGWKTQYF
CDR3nt: TGTGCCAGCAGTGAAGGGGGTTGGAAGACCCAGTACTTC

v_gene: TRBV19
j_gene: TRBJ2-3
d_gene: TRBD2
abundance: NA
len: 16
CDR3aa: CASSIGTSGRTDTQYF
CDR3nt: TGTGCCAGTAGTATTGGGACTAGCGGGAGAACAGATACGCAGTATTTT

v_gene: TRBV29-1
j_gene: TRBJ1-2
d_gene: TRBD1
abundance: NA
len: 12
CDR3aa: CSVLEGARGYTF
CDR3nt: TGCAGCGTTTTAGAGGGGGCACGGGGCTACACCTTC

v_gene: TRBV9
j_gene: TRBJ2-1
d_gene: NA
abundance: once
len: 16
CDR3aa: CASSVDAGLGYNEQFF
CDR3nt: TGTGCCAGCAGCGTAGATGCGGGCTTGGGCTACAATGAGCAGTTCTTC

v_gene: TRBV11-2
j_gene: TRBJ1-4
d_gene: NA
abundance: NA
len: 15
CDR3aa: CASSLGPATNEKLFF
CDR3nt: TGTGCCAGCAGCTTAGGCCCAGCAACTAATGAAAAACTGTTTTTT

v_gene: TRBV18
j_gene: TRBJ1-1
d_gene: NA
abundance: NA
len: 11
CDR3aa: CASSPGIEAFF
CDR3nt: TGTGCCAGCTCACCGGGAATTGAAGCTTTCTTT

v_gene: TRBV7-3
j_gene: TRBJ1-1
d_gene: NA
abundance: NA
len: 14
CDR3aa: CASSRLPGTTEAFF
CDR3nt: TGTGCCAGCAGCCGTCTCCCAGGGACCACTGAAGCTTTCTTT

v_gene: TRBV9
j_gene: TRBJ1-2
d_gene: NA
abundance: NA
len: 18
CDR3aa: CASSPSATPGVGQGGYTF
CDR3nt: TGTGCCAGCAGCCCAAGCGCGACGCCAGGCGTGGGTCAGGGGGGCTACACCTTC

v_gene: TRBV30
j_gene: TRBJ1-1
d_gene: NA
abundance: NA
len: 13
CDR3aa: CACGSRREFITFF
CDR3nt: TGTGCCTGTGGGTCCCGGCGGGAGTTCATAACTTTCTTT

v_gene: TRBV4-2
j_gene: TRBJ1-5
d_gene: TRBD1
abundance: NA
len: 16
CDR3aa: CAGSQGDRNSNQPQHF
CDR3nt: TGTGCCGGCAGCCAAGGGGACAGGAACAGCAATCAGCCCCAGCATTTT